The 10 T cell receptor beta chains given below trace back to one sample, sequenced in a study of cytomegalovirus exposure and HLA in healthy donors. Primers included in the PCR were 60 Vbeta and 13 Jbeta primers. Sequencing was performed with immunoSEQ multiplex PCR; in TCRdb, only in-frame clones are kept and a portion is missing. Its table records under 150,000 clones. Sequenced material: PBMCs. Every receptor here comes from a woman aged 55-75 years in good health and CMV-seronegative.

The chain has TRBV7-3 and TRBJ1-3; no definite D call. Germline V gene sequence: CDR1 SGHTA, CDR2 FQGTGA. Trimming removed 5 bases from V and 4 bases from J, with 9 bases in between. This CDR3 has 13 residues. The CDR3 region is CASSPEAGNTIYF. The CDR3 bases are TGTGCCAGCAGCCCTGAAGCGGGAAACACCATATATTTT.

V gene TRBV5-5 combines with J gene TRBJ2-7, with TRBD1 matching over 7 bases. This CDR3 has 14 amino acids. Germline V gene data show CDR1 as SGHKS and CDR2 as YYEKEE (reference sequence). J lost 3 bases, V lost 5 bases, and 8 bases had no gene match. The CDR3 DNA is TGTGCCAGCAGGCGACCGGGACAGAGCTACGAGCAGTACTTC. Its protein product is CASRRPGQSYEQYF.

The chain is built from TRBV19 and TRBJ2-2; 7 nucleotides line up with TRBD2. The germline V gene has CDR1 LNHDA and CDR2 SQIVND (reference sequence). J was trimmed by 7 bases and V by 3 bases; bases with no gene match: 5. CDR3 length equals 14 residues. The CDR3 is CASSIAGVGGELFF. The CDR3 DNA reads TGTGCCAGTAGTATTGCGGGGGTTGGCGGGGAGCTGTTTTTT.

A remark on this clone: Other DNA sequences in the sample encode the same CDR3. This chain uses TRBV28 with TRBJ1-5, with TRBD1 identical over 7 bases. J gave up 6 bases and V 3 bases, and 2 bases lay outside the gene matches. The CDR3 totals 13 residues. Germline values: CDR1 MDHEN, CDR2 SYDVKM. DNA for the CDR3: TGTGCCAGCAGTTTCAGGGGGAGTCAGCCCCAGCATTTT. Its protein is CASSFRGSQPQHF.

This chain connects TRBV13 to TRBJ1-1, with 8 bases lining up with TRBD1. Germline loops: CDR1 PRHDT, CDR2 FYEKMQ (reference sequence). Germline trimming cut 4 bases from V and 0 bases from J; bases unmatched to any gene: 10. CDR3 length: 17 amino acids. CDR3 DNA sequence: TGTGCCAGCAGCTCCAGGACAGGGTTTGAGATGAACACTGAAGCTTTCTTT. This sequence encodes CASSSRTGFEMNTEAFF.

The V and J genes are TRBV19 and TRBJ1-1; 10 bases agree with TRBD1. The CDR3 consists of 14 residues. With 6 bases clipped from V and 1 base from J, the junction kept 2 bases outside the gene matches. The V gene's germline CDR1 is LNHDA and CDR2 SQIVND (reference sequence). The DNA for the CDR3 is TGTGCCAGTAGGGGGACAGGGGAGAACACTGAAGCTTTCTTT. This sequence encodes CASRGTGENTEAFF.

The V call is TRBV5-1, the J call TRBJ2-1, with 11 bases that match TRBD2. The length of the CDR3 is 16 residues. Germline V CDR1 and CDR2: SGHRS, YFSETQ. V was clipped by 1 base and J by 1 base; unmatched bases: 1. CDR3: CASSLTSGGSYNEQFF. The CDR3 coding sequence is TGCGCCAGCAGCTTGACTAGCGGGGGTTCCTACAATGAGCAGTTCTTC. Full variable domain (rest looked up from reference TRBV5-1 and TRBJ2-1): KAGVTQTPRYLIKTRGQQVTLSCSPISGHRSVSWYQQTPGQGLQFLFEYFSETQRNKGNFPGRFSGRQFSNSRSEMNVSTLELGDSALYLCASSLTSGGSYNEQFFGPGTRLTVL.

The chain recombines TRBV5-5 with TRBJ1-2; D remains ambiguous. Per germline, CDR1 SGHKS and CDR2 YYEKEE (reference sequence). The V and J ends lost 6 bases and 2 bases respectively, with 11 bases between them. This CDR3 has 13 amino acids. CDR3 sequence reads: CASTPGSNYGYTF. Written as DNA, the CDR3 is TGTGCCAGCACCCCTGGGAGCAACTATGGCTACACCTTC.

This CDR3 is CASSQGLAGGQSGEQFF. The DNA of the CDR3 is TGTGCCAGCAGCCAAGGACTAGCGGGGGGGCAAAGTGGTGAGCAGTTCTTC. This chain links TRBV4-2 with TRBJ2-1; TRBD2 agrees at 14 bases. Germline trimming cut 1 base from V and 9 bases from J; bases unmatched to any gene: 8. CDR3 length equals 17 residues. Germline-derived CDR1 and CDR2 are LGHNA and YNFKEQ.

The CDR3 DNA is TGTGCCAGCAGCTTAGGCAGGGTGTCCGGAAACACCATATATTTT. Amino acids: CASSLGRVSGNTIYF. The chain couples TRBV7-9 to TRBJ1-3; tentative D call: TRBD1 (5 bases). The CDR3 has 15 residues. Germline CDR1 and CDR2: SEHNR and FQNEAQ (reference sequence). The V gene lost 1 base and the J gene lost 4 bases, with 11 bases spanning the gap.